The rows below give T cell receptor beta chains drawn from one sample of a study of shared clonotypes between healthy human individuals. Clones were sequenced by immunoSEQ multiplex PCR, and TCRdb holds only the in-frame ones, with some missing. Of 2 million to 3 million clones in the sample, approximately 93% were seen once. The sequenced material came from naive CD4+ T cells from PBMCs. The receptor set was obtained from a man between 18 and 35 years old in good health. Some clones in this sample may be carry-over from other donors' samples. CDR3s include the opening cysteine and the closing phenylalanine or tryptophan. The order of the fields is V gene, clone size, J gene, D gene, CDR3 protein, CDR3 DNA. The D gene is left open where the match is weak. For some rows the clone size is stated as once, few or many, or as a class when expanded; others skip it.

V gene: TRBV30; clone size: once; J gene: TRBJ1-6; D gene: NA; CDR3 protein: CAWSVPTGLNSPLHF; CDR3 DNA: TGTGCCTGGAGTGTACCTACAGGTTTGAATTCACCCCTCCACTTT
V gene: TRBV7-3; clone size: NA; J gene: TRBJ2-1; D gene: TRBD1; CDR3 protein: CASSFSGTGGYNEQFF; CDR3 DNA: TGTGCCAGCAGCTTCTCCGGGACAGGGGGATACAATGAGCAGTTCTTC
V gene: TRBV29-1; clone size: NA; J gene: TRBJ1-2; D gene: TRBD1; CDR3 protein: CSAAGGFPSNYGYTF; CDR3 DNA: TGCAGCGCTGCAGGGGGCTTCCCCTCTAACTATGGCTACACCTTC
V gene: TRBV9; clone size: NA; J gene: TRBJ2-1; D gene: NA; CDR3 protein: CASSVDSGLEWNEQFF; CDR3 DNA: TGTGCCAGCAGCGTAGATTCGGGGCTTGAGTGGAATGAGCAGTTCTTC
V gene: TRBV9; clone size: once; J gene: TRBJ2-2; D gene: NA; CDR3 protein: CASSVRIPGELFF; CDR3 DNA: TGTGCCAGCAGCGTTCGAATCCCCGGGGAGCTGTTTTTT
V gene: TRBV15; clone size: NA; J gene: TRBJ2-7; D gene: NA; CDR3 protein: CATSRSGPIYEQYF; CDR3 DNA: TGTGCCACCAGCAGATCGGGACCAATCTACGAGCAGTACTTC
V gene: TRBV28; clone size: NA; J gene: TRBJ1-2; D gene: NA; CDR3 protein: CASSSVGGGYGYTF; CDR3 DNA: TGTGCCAGCAGTTCCGTCGGGGGTGGCTATGGCTACACCTTC
V gene: TRBV28; clone size: NA; J gene: TRBJ1-2; D gene: NA; CDR3 protein: CASSLEGPNYTF; CDR3 DNA: TGTGCCAGCAGTTTAGAGGGGCCGAACTACACCTTC
V gene: TRBV19; clone size: NA; J gene: TRBJ2-1; D gene: NA; CDR3 protein: CASSMTVKSGGDEQFF; CDR3 DNA: TGTGCCAGTAGTATGACGGTAAAATCTGGGGGCGATGAGCAGTTCTTC
V gene: TRBV7-9; clone size: NA; J gene: TRBJ2-1; D gene: TRBD2; CDR3 protein: CASSLGALADSYNEQFF; CDR3 DNA: TGTGCCAGCAGCTTAGGGGCCCTAGCGGACTCCTACAATGAGCAGTTCTTC
V gene: TRBV20-1; clone size: NA; J gene: TRBJ2-7; D gene: NA; CDR3 protein: CSASRLGEQYF; CDR3 DNA: TGCAGTGCCTCCCGCCTCGGCGAGCAGTACTTC
V gene: TRBV7-3; clone size: once; J gene: TRBJ2-1; D gene: NA; CDR3 protein: CASSSTSGDREQFF; CDR3 DNA: TGTGCCAGCAGCTCAACCTCAGGGGATAGAGAGCAGTTCTTC
V gene: TRBV4-1; clone size: NA; J gene: TRBJ2-1; D gene: TRBD2; CDR3 protein: CASSQPTSGFNEQFF; CDR3 DNA: TGCGCCAGCAGCCAACCGACTAGCGGATTCAATGAGCAGTTCTTC
V gene: TRBV5-1; clone size: NA; J gene: TRBJ1-1; D gene: NA; CDR3 protein: CASSSETAEAFF; CDR3 DNA: TGCGCCAGCAGCTCCGAGACCGCTGAAGCTTTCTTT
V gene: TRBV6-1; clone size: NA; J gene: TRBJ2-3; D gene: NA; CDR3 protein: CASMYERLSTDTQYF; CDR3 DNA: TGTGCCAGCATGTACGAGCGGTTAAGCACAGATACGCAGTATTTT
V gene: TRBV21-1; clone size: NA; J gene: TRBJ2-7; D gene: NA; CDR3 protein: CASTPPRRGSEQYF; CDR3 DNA: TGTGCCAGCACCCCCCCTAGGAGGGGATCCGAGCAGTACTTC
V gene: TRBV2; clone size: NA; J gene: TRBJ1-5; D gene: TRBD1; CDR3 protein: CASSKEQGPGQPQHF; CDR3 DNA: TGTGCCAGCAGCAAAGAACAGGGGCCCGGTCAGCCCCAGCATTTT
V gene: TRBV27; clone size: NA; J gene: TRBJ1-1; D gene: TRBD1; CDR3 protein: CASKRTGVMNTEAFF; CDR3 DNA: TGTGCCAGCAAAAGGACAGGGGTCATGAACACTGAAGCTTTCTTT
V gene: TRBV7-2; clone size: NA; J gene: TRBJ2-3; D gene: TRBD2; CDR3 protein: CASSLLGLSGRVTDTQYF; CDR3 DNA: TGTGCCAGCAGCTTATTGGGACTAAGCGGGAGGGTGACGGATACGCAGTATTTT
V gene: TRBV2; clone size: NA; J gene: TRBJ2-2; D gene: TRBD2; CDR3 protein: CASGTSGKPRTGELFF; CDR3 DNA: TGTGCCAGTGGGACTAGCGGGAAACCAAGGACCGGGGAGCTGTTTTTT
V gene: TRBV19; clone size: NA; J gene: TRBJ2-7; D gene: NA; CDR3 protein: CASSPQGTPPYEQYF; CDR3 DNA: TGTGCCAGTAGTCCTCAGGGGACACCTCCCTACGAGCAGTACTTC
V gene: TRBV18; clone size: NA; J gene: TRBJ2-1; D gene: NA; CDR3 protein: CASSPRQGPQGSEQFF; CDR3 DNA: TGTGCCAGCTCACCGAGGCAGGGACCCCAGGGGAGTGAGCAGTTCTTC
V gene: TRBV5-1; clone size: NA; J gene: TRBJ1-1; D gene: TRBD1; CDR3 protein: CASSTGDRGTEAFF; CDR3 DNA: TGCGCCAGCAGCACGGGGGACAGGGGAACTGAAGCTTTCTTT
V gene: TRBV5-4; clone size: NA; J gene: TRBJ1-1; D gene: TRBD1; CDR3 protein: CASSLAMRGREAFF; CDR3 DNA: TGTGCCAGCAGCTTGGCCATGAGGGGGCGAGAAGCTTTCTTT
V gene: TRBV7-9; clone size: NA; J gene: TRBJ2-1; D gene: TRBD2; CDR3 protein: CASSLGGSDRDEQFF; CDR3 DNA: TGTGCCAGCAGCTTAGGCGGGAGTGACCGGGATGAGCAGTTCTTC
V gene: TRBV18; clone size: NA; J gene: TRBJ2-2; D gene: NA; CDR3 protein: CASSPRGVPNTGELFF; CDR3 DNA: TGTGCCAGCTCACCACGGGGGGTACCGAACACCGGGGAGCTGTTTTTT
V gene: TRBV27; clone size: NA; J gene: TRBJ2-1; D gene: NA; CDR3 protein: CASSFRNEQFF; CDR3 DNA: TGTGCCAGCAGTTTCCGGAATGAGCAGTTCTTC
V gene: TRBV25-1; clone size: once; J gene: TRBJ2-1; D gene: TRBD2; CDR3 protein: CASSDPKTSGSNDNEQFF; CDR3 DNA: TGTGCCAGCAGTGACCCAAAGACTAGCGGGAGCAACGACAATGAGCAGTTCTTC
V gene: TRBV6-4; clone size: NA; J gene: TRBJ1-1; D gene: NA; CDR3 protein: CASSESKNTEAFF; CDR3 DNA: TGTGCCAGCAGTGAATCTAAGAACACTGAAGCTTTCTTT
V gene: TRBV29-1; clone size: NA; J gene: TRBJ2-1; D gene: NA; CDR3 protein: CSVRMVNEQFF; CDR3 DNA: TGCAGCGTCCGGATGGTGAATGAGCAGTTCTTC
V gene: TRBV19; clone size: NA; J gene: TRBJ1-1; D gene: NA; CDR3 protein: CASSIRAGRSTEAFF; CDR3 DNA: TGTGCCAGTAGTATACGGGCAGGGAGGTCCACTGAAGCTTTCTTT
V gene: TRBV30; clone size: few; J gene: TRBJ1-5; D gene: NA; CDR3 protein: CAWSLGGKQPQHF; CDR3 DNA: TGTGCCTGGAGTCTGGGAGGGAAGCAGCCCCAGCATTTT
V gene: TRBV18; clone size: NA; J gene: TRBJ2-7; D gene: TRBD2; CDR3 protein: CASSPPGGRASYEQYF; CDR3 DNA: TGTGCCAGCTCACCACCCGGCGGGAGGGCATCCTACGAGCAGTACTTC
V gene: TRBV28; clone size: NA; J gene: TRBJ2-5; D gene: TRBD2; CDR3 protein: CASSPGGMETQYF; CDR3 DNA: TGTGCCAGCAGCCCGGGAGGGATGGAGACCCAGTACTTC
V gene: TRBV5-6; clone size: NA; J gene: TRBJ2-1; D gene: NA; CDR3 protein: CASSQDTYNEQFF; CDR3 DNA: TGTGCCAGCAGCCAGGACACCTACAATGAGCAGTTCTTC
V gene: TRBV5-1; clone size: NA; J gene: TRBJ2-7; D gene: TRBD2; CDR3 protein: CASSFRSPAGVVRYLYEQYF; CDR3 DNA: TGCGCCAGCAGCTTCAGGTCTCCAGCGGGAGTGGTTCGTTATCTGTACGAGCAGTACTTC
V gene: TRBV14; clone size: NA; J gene: TRBJ1-2; D gene: NA; CDR3 protein: CASSQVQRPHYGYTF; CDR3 DNA: TGTGCCAGCAGCCAAGTGCAGAGACCCCACTATGGCTACACCTTC